This T cell receptor beta chain was recovered during a study of cytomegalovirus exposure and HLA in healthy donors. Per germline, CDR1 MNHEY and CDR2 SMNVEV (reference sequence). The junction had 1 base not matched to a gene; V was cut back by 2 bases and J by 1 base. The CDR3 totals 15 residues. Study conclusions and caveats: Most sequenced TCRs were rare (though some public TCRs occurred in many donors).

An approximately 130-subject validation cohort, separate from the 666-subject first cohort, supplied the donors. This clone was observed once. Antigen specificity is unknown. The sample contains more than one DNA sequence encoding this CDR3. Repertoires were generated with immunoSEQ multiplex PCR, while TCRdb's copy carries only in-frame clones and drops some. Of around 350,000 clones listed, around 86% are singletons. This clonotype was sampled from a woman aged 18-35 years in good health and CMV-seronegative. The sequenced sample was PBMCs. The chain recombines TRBV27 with TRBJ2-3; TRBD2 matches at 9 bases. CDR3: CASSLTSGRTDTQYF. In DNA, the CDR3 is TGTGCCAGCAGTTTAACTAGCGGGCGCACAGATACGCAGTATTTT.